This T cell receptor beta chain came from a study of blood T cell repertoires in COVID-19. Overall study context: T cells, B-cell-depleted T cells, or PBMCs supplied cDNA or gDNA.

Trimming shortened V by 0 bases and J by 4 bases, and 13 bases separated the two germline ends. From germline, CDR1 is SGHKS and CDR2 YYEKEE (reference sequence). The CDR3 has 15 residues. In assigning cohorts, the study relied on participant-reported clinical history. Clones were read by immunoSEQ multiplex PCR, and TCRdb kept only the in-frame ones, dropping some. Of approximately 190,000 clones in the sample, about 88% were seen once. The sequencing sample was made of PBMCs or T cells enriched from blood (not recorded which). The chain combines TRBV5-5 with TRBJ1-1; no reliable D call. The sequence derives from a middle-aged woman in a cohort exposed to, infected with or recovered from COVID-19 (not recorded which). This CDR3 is CASSLAGSAPTEAFF. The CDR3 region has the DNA TGTGCCAGCAGCTTGGCAGGATCGGCGCCCACTGAAGCTTTCTTT.